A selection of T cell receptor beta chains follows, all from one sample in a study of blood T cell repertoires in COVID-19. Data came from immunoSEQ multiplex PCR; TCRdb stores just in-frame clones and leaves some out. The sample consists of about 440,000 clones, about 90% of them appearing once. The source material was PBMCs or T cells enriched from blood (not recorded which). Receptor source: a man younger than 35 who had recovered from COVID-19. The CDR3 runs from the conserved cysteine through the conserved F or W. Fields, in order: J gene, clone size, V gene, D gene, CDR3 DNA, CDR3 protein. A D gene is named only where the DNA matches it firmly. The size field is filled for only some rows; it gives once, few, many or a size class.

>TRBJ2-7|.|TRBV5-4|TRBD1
TGTGCCAGCAGCGCCGGACAGGGTTCTCCCCGACAGTACGAGCAGTACTTC
CASSAGQGSPRQYEQYF
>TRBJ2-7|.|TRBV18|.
TGTGCCAGCTCACCGAGAAGGAGTAGCGACGAGCAGTACTTC
CASSPRRSSDEQYF
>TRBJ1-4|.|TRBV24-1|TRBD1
TGTGCCACCAGTGAGCGACAGGGAGCGGATGAAAAACTGTTTTTT
CATSERQGADEKLFF
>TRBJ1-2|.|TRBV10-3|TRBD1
TGTGCCATAGCGGACGGACAGGGTCGGACGTGGGGCTACACCTTC
CAIADGQGRTWGYTF
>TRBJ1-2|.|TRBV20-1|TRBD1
TGCAGTGTAAGGGGGCGCAATGGCTACACCTTC
CSVRGRNGYTF
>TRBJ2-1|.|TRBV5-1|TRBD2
TGCGCCAGCAGCTTGGCCGTGGCGGGGGACTACAATGAGCAGTTCTTC
CASSLAVAGDYNEQFF
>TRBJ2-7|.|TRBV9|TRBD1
TGTGCCAGCAGCGTAGTTGGACAGGGGGCGTTAAACGAGCAGTACTTC
CASSVVGQGALNEQYF
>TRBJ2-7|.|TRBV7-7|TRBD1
TGTGCCAGCAGCTTAGCGCTGGGGACAGACTACGAGCAGTACTTC
CASSLALGTDYEQYF
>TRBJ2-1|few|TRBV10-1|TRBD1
TGCGCCAGCATCGGGGACAGGGTGTGGTTCTTC
CASIGDRVWFF
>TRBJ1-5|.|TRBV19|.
TGTGCCAGTAGCCAGGGGCAGGTTAGGAATCAGCCCCAGCATTTT
CASSQGQVRNQPQHF
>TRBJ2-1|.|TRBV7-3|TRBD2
TGTGCCAGCAGCTCTCTGGCTAGCGGGATGAATGAGCAGTTCTTC
CASSSLASGMNEQFF
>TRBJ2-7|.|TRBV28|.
TGTGCCAGCAGCAGGGCGGGATTCTACGAGCAGTACTTC
CASSRAGFYEQYF
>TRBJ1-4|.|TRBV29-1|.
TGCAGCGTCGCGACAGCAACTAATGAAAAACTGTTTTTT
CSVATATNEKLFF
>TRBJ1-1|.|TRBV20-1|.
TGCAGTGCTCTGAGGAACACTGAAGCTTTCTTT
CSALRNTEAFF
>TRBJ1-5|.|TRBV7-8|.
TGTGCCAGCAGCTTAGGTTCCGGTCAGCCCCAGCATTTT
CASSLGSGQPQHF
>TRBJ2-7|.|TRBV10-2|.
TGCGCCAGTGAAGGAGGGTCCTACGAGCAGTACTTC
CASEGGSYEQYF
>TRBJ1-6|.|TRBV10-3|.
TGTGCCACGAGGACAGATCATAATTCACCCCTCCACTTT
CATRTDHNSPLHF
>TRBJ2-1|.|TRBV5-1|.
TGCGCCAGCAGCTTGGACTACCCGGGGGATGGGCAGTTCTTC
CASSLDYPGDGQFF
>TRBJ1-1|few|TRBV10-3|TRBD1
TGTGCCATCAGGGACAGGGGGCGTGAGAACACTGAAGCTTTCTTT
CAIRDRGRENTEAFF
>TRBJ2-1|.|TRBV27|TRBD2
TGTGCCAGCAGTCCGGGACTAGCGGTCAATGAGCAGTTCTTC
CASSPGLAVNEQFF
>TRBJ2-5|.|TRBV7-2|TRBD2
TGTGCCAGCGGAAAGGGGGGACTAGGGCTCCCCTACCAAGAGACCCAGTACTTC
CASGKGGLGLPYQETQYF
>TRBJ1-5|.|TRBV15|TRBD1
TGTGCCACCAGCAGAGGCGGGACAGGGAGCCATCAGCCCCAGCATTTT
CATSRGGTGSHQPQHF
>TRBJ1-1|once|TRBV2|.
TGTGCCACTACGAGTGCATGGGCTAACACTGAAGCTTTCTTT
CATTSAWANTEAFF
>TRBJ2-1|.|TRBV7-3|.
TGTGCCAGCAGCTTCGAGGGAGGTGAGCAGTTCTTC
CASSFEGGEQFF
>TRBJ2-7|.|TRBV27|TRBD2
TGTGCCAGCAGTTTATCGAGAGGGAGGGGCTACGAGCAGTACTTC
CASSLSRGRGYEQYF
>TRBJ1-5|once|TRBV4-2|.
TGTGCCAGCAGCCCCCGATCCGAATGGGGCGACCAGCCCCAGCATTTT
CASSPRSEWGDQPQHF
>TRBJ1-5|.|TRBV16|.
TGTGCCAGCAGCCAATCGGCAGGGAATCAGCCCCAGCATTTT
CASSQSAGNQPQHF
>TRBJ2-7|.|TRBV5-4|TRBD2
TGTGCCAGCAGCTTGGGAGTAGCGGGGTACGAGCAGTACTTC
CASSLGVAGYEQYF
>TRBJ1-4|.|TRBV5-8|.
TGTGCCAGCACCTGGGGGGGTTCGATGAAACTGTTTTTT
CASTWGGSMKLFF
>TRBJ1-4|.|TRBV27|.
TGTGCCAGCAGTCAAGACCCGGGGGGTCAGTTAAAACTGTTTTTT
CASSQDPGGQLKLFF
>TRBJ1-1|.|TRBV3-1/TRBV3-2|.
TGTGCCAGCACCCAGGGGTCCGGAGGGGAAGTGAACACTGAAGCTTTCTTT
CASTQGSGGEVNTEAFF
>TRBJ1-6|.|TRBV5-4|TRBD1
TGTGCCAGCAGCTTGGCGCGGCAGGGGGCATGGAATTCACCCCTCCACTTT
CASSLARQGAWNSPLHF
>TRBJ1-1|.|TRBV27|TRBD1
TGTGCCAGCAGGCCGGGACAGATGAACACTGAAGCTTTCTTT
CASRPGQMNTEAFF